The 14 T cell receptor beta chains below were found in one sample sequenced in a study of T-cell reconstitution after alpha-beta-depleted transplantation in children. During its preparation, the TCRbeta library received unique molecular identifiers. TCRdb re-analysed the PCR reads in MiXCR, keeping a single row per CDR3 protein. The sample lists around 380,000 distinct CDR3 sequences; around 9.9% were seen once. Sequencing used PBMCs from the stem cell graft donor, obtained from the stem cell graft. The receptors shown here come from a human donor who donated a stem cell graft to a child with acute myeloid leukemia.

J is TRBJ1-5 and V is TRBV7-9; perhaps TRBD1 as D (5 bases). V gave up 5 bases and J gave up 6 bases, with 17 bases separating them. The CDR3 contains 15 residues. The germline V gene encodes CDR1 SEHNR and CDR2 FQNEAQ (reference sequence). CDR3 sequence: CASSLEGQWGQPQHF. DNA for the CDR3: TGTGCCAGCAGCCTAGAAGGACAATGGGGTCAGCCCCAGCATTTT.

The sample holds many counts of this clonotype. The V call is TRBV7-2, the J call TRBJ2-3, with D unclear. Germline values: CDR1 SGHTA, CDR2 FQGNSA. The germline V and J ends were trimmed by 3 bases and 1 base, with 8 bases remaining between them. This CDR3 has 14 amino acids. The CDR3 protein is CASSFLDGTDTQYF. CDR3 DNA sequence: TGTGCCAGCAGCTTCCTAGACGGCACAGATACGCAGTATTTT.

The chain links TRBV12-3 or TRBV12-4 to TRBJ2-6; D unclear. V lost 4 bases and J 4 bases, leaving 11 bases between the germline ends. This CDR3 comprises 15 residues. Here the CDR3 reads CASSSRPGGANVLTF. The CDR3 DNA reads TGTGCCAGCAGTTCGAGGCCTGGAGGGGCCAACGTCCTGACTTTC.

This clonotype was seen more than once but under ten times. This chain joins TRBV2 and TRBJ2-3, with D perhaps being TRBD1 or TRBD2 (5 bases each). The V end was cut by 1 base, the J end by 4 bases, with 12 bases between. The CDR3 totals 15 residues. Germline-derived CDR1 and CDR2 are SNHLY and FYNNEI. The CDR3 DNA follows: TGTGCCAGCAGTGAAGGGGCAGGGAGCGCAGATACGCAGTATTTT. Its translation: CASSEGAGSADTQYF.

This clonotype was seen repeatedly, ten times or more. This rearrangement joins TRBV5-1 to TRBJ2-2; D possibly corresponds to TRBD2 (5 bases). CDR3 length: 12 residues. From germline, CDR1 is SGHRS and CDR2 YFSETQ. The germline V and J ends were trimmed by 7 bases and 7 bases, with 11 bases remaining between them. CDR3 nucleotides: TGCGCCAGCGGCGAGGGTGGCGGGGAGCTGTTTTTT. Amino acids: CASGEGGGELFF.

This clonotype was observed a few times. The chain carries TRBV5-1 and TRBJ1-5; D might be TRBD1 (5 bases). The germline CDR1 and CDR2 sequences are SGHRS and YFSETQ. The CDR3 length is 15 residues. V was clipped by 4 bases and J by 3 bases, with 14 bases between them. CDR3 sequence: CASSPGGVVNQPQHF. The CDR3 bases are TGCGCCAGCAGCCCGGGGGGGGTCGTCAATCAGCCCCAGCATTTT. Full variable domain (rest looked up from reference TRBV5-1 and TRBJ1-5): KAGVTQTPRYLIKTRGQQVTLSCSPISGHRSVSWYQQTPGQGLQFLFEYFSETQRNKGNFPGRFSGRQFSNSRSEMNVSTLELGDSALYLCASSPGGVVNQPQHFGDGTRLSIL.

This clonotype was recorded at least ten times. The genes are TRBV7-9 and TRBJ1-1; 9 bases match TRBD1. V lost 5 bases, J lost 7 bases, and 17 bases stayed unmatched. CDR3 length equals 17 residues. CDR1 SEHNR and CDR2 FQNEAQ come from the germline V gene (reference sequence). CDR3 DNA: TGTGCCAGCAGCCGTGCCCTTGGAACAGGGGGCGTTTTTGAAGCTTTCTTT. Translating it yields CASSRALGTGGVFEAFF.

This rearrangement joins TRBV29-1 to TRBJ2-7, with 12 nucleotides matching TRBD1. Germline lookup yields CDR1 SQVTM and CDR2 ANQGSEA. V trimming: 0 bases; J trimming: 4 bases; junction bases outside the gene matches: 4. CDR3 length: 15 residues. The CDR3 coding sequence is TGCAGCGTTGAAGATCGGGACAGGGGGCCTTACGAGCAGTACGTC. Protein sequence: CSVEDRDRGPYEQYV.

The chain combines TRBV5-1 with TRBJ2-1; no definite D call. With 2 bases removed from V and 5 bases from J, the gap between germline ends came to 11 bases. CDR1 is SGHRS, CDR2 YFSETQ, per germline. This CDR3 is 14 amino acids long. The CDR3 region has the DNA TGCGCCAGCAGCTTCTCACTCCTTCACAATGAGCAGTTCTTC. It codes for CASSFSLLHNEQFF. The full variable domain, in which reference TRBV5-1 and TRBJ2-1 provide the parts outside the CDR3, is KAGVTQTPRYLIKTRGQQVTLSCSPISGHRSVSWYQQTPGQGLQFLFEYFSETQRNKGNFPGRFSGRQFSNSRSEMNVSTLELGDSALYLCASSFSLLHNEQFFGPGTRLTVL.

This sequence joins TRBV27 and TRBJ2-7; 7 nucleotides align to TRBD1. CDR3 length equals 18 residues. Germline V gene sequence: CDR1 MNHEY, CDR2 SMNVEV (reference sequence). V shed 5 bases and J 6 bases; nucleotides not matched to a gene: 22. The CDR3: CASSPHLPGGPRGSEQYV. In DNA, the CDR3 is TGTGCCAGCAGTCCCCATCTCCCAGGGGGTCCCCGAGGCAGCGAGCAGTACGTC.

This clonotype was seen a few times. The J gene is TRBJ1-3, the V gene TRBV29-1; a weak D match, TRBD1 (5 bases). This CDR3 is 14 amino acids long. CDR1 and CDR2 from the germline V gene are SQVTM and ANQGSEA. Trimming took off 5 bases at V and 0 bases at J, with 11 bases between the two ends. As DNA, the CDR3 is TGCAGCGTTATGGGGGTCCTCTCTGGAAACACCATATATTTT. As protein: CSVMGVLSGNTIYF.

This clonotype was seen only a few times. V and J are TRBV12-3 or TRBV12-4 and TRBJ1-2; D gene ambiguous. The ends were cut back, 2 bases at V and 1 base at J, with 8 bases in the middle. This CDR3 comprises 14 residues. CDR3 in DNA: TGTGCCAGCAGTTTATCGGACTTTAACTATGGCTACACCTTC. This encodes CASSLSDFNYGYTF.

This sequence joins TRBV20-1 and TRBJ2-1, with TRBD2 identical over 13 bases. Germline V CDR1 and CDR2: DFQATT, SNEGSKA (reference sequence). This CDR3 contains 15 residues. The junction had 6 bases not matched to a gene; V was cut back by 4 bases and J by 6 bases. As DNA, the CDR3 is TGCAGTGCTATAGACGGGACTAGCGGGATCAATGAGCAGTTCTTC. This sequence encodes CSAIDGTSGINEQFF.

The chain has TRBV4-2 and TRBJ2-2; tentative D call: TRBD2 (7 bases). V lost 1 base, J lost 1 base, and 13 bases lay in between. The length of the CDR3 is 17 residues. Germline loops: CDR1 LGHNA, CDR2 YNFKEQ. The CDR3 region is CASSQGGLAVNTGELFF. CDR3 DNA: TGTGCCAGCAGCCAAGGGGGGCTAGCGGTGAACACCGGGGAGCTGTTTTTT.